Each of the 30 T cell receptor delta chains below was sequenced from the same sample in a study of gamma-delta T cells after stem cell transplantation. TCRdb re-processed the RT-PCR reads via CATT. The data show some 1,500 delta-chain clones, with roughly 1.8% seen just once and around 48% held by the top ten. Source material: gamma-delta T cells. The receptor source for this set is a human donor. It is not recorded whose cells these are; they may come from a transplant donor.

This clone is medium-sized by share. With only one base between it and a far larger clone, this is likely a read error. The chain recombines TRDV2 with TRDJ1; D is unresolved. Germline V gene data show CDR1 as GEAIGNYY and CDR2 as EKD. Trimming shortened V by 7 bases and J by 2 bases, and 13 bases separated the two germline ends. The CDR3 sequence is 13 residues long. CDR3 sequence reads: CACFRVQTDKLIF. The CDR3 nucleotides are TGTGCCTGCTTTCGGGTACAGACCGATAAACTCATCTTT.

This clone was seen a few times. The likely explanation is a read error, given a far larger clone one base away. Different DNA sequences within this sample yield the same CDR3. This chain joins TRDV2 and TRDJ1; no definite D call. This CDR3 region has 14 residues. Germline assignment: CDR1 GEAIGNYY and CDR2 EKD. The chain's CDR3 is CACDTVGQADKLIF. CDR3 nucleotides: TGTGCCTGCGACACCGTGGGCCAAGCCGATAAACTCATCTTT.

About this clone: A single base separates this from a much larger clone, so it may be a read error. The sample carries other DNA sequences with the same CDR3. The CDR3 loop is CACDTLSAGPGGYTADKLIF. In DNA form, the CDR3 reads TGTGCCTGCGACACACTTTCTGCGGGACCTGGGGGATACACGGCCGATAAACTCATCTTT. The chain recombines TRDV2 with TRDJ1; 11 bases are shared with TRDD3. The CDR3 contains 20 residues. Germline V CDR1 and CDR2: GEAIGNYY, EKD.

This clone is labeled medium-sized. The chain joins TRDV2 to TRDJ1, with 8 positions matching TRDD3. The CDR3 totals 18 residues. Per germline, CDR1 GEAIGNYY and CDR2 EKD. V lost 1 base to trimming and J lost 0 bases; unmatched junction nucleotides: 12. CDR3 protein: CACDTLLGIHGHTDKLIF. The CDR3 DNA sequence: TGTGCCTGTGACACTCTTCTGGGGATACACGGTCACACCGATAAACTCATCTTT.

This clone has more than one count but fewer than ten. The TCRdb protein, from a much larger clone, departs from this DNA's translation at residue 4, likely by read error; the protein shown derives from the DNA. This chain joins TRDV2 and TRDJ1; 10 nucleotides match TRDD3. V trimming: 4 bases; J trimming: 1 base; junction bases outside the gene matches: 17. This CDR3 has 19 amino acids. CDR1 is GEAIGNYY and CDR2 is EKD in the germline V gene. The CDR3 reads CACETVRGIRDMSTDKLIF. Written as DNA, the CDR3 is TGTGCCTGTGAAACCGTCCGGGGGATACGCGATATGTCCACCGATAAACTCATCTTT.

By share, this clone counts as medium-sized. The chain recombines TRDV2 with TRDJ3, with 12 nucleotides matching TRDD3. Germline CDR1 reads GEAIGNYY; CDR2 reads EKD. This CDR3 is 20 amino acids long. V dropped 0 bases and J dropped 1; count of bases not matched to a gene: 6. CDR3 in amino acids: CACDTAGGYAESWDTRQMFF. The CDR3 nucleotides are TGTGCCTGTGACACCGCTGGGGGATACGCGGAATCCTGGGACACCCGACAGATGTTTTTC.

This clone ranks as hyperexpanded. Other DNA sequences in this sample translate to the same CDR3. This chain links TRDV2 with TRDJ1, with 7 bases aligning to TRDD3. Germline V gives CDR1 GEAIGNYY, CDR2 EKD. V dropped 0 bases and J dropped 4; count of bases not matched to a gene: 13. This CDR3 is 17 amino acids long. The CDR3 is CACDTVLGRQQNDKLIF. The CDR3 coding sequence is TGTGCCTGTGACACCGTACTGGGGCGACAACAAAACGATAAACTCATCTTT.

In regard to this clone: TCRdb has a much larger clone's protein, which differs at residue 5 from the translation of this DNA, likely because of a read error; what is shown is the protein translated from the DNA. DNA of the CDR3: TGTGCCTGTGACACCGTTGGGGGGGCCAACACCGATAAACTCATCTTT. This gives the protein CACDTVGGANTDKLIF. This sequence joins TRDV2 and TRDJ2, with D possibly matching TRDD3 (6 bases). The end of the DNA fits TRDJ1 better, so the J call may be wrong. This CDR3 has 16 residues. CDR1 is GEAIGNYY and CDR2 is EKD in the germline V gene.

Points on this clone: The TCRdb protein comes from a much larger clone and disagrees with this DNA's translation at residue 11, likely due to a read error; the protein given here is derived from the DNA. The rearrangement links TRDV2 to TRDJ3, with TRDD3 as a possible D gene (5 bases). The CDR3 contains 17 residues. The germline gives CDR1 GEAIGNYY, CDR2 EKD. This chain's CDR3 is CACDGTGPSWNTRQMFF. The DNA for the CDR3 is TGTGCCTGTGACGGCACTGGACCCTCCTGGAACACCCGACAGATGTTTTTC.

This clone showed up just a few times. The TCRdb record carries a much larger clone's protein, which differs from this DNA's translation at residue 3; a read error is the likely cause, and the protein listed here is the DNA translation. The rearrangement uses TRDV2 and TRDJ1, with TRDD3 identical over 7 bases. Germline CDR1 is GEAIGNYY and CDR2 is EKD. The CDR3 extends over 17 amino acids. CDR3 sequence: CARDTVLGRQQNDKLIF. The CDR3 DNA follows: TGTGCCCGTGACACCGTACTGGGGCGACAACAAAACGATAAACTCATCTTT.

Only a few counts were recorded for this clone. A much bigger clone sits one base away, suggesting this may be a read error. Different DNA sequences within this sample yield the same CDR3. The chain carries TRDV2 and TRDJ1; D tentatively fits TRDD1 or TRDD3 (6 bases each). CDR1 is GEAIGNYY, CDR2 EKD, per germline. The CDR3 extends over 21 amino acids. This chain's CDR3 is CACDTLFSNLGGNKWSDKLIF. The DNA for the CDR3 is TGTGCCTGTGACACCCTCTTCTCCAACCTCGGGGGAAATAAGTGGAGCGATAAACTAATCTTT.

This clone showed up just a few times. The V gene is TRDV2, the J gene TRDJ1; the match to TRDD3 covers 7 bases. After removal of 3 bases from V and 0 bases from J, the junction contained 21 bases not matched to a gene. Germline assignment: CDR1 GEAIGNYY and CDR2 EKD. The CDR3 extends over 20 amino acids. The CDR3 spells CACDPIGDGDNLRHTDKLIF. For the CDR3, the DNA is TGTGCCTGTGACCCTATTGGCGATGGGGATAACCTAAGGCACACCGATAAACTCATCTTT.

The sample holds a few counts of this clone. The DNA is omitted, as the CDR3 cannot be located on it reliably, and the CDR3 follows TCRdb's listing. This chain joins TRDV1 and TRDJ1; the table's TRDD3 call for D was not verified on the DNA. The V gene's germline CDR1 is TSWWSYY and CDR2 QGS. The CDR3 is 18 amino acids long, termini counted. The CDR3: CALVGYSVGWGIRSEPIF.

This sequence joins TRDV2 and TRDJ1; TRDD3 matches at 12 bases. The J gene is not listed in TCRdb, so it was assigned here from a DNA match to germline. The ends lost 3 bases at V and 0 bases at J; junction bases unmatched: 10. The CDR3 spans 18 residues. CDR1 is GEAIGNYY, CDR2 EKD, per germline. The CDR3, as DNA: TGTGCCTGTGACGTACTGGGGGATACAGTGAGGTACACCGATAAACTCATCTTT. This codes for CACDVLGDTVRYTDKLIF.

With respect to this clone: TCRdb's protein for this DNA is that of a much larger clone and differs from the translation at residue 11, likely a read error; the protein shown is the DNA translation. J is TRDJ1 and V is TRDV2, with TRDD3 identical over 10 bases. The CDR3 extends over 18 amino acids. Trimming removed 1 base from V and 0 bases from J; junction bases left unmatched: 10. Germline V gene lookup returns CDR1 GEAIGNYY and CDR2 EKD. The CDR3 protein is CACDTLGDTVGYTDKLIF. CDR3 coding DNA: TGTGCCTGTGACACGTTGGGGGATACAGTGGGGTACACCGATAAACTCATCTTT.

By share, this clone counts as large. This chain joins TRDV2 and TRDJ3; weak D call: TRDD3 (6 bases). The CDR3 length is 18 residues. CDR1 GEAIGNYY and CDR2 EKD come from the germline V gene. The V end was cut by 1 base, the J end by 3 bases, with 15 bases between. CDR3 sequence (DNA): TGTGCCTGTGACACGGCTGGGGACCCCCTCTGGGACACCCGACAGATGTTTTTC. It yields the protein CACDTAGDPLWDTRQMFF.

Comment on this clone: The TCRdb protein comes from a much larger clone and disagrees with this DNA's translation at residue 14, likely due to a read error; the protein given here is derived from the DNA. This CDR3 is CACDPLPTELQTDNLIF. In DNA form, the CDR3 reads TGTGCCTGTGACCCGCTACCCACGGAGCTACAGACCGATAACCTCATCTTT. The chain combines TRDV2 with TRDJ1; no firm D call. Germline V CDR1 and CDR2: GEAIGNYY, EKD. This CDR3 is built from 17 residues.

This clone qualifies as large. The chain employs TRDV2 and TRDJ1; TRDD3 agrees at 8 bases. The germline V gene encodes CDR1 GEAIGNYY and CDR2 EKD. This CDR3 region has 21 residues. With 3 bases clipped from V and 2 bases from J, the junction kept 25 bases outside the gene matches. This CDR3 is CACDPVSFTGGIRFPTDKLIF. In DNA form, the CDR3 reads TGTGCCTGTGACCCTGTTTCCTTTACTGGGGGCATCCGCTTCCCTACCGATAAACTCATCTTT.

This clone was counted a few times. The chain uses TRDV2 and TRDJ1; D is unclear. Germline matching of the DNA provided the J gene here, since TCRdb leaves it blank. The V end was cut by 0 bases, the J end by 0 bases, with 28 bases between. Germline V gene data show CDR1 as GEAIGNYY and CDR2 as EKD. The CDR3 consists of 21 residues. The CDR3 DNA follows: TGTGCCTGTGACACCGTTAAAGGGGCCAACCCCCCCCCCCGCGACACCGATAAACTCATCTTT. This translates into CACDTVKGANPPPRDTDKLIF.

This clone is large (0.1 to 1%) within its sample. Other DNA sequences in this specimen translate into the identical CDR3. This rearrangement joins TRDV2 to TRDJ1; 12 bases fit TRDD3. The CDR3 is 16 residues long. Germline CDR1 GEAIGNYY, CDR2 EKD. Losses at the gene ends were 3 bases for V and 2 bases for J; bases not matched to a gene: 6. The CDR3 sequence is CACDPLGDTGTDKLIF. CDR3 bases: TGTGCCTGTGACCCACTGGGGGATACCGGGACCGATAAACTCATCTTT.

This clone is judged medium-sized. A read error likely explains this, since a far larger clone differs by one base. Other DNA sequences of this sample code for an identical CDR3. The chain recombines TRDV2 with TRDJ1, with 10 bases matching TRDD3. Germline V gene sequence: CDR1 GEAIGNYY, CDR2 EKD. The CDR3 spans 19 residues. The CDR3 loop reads CACDTVRGIRDMSTDKLIF. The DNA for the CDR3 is TGTGCCTGTGACACCGTCCGGGGGATACGCGATATGTCCACCGATAAGCTCATCTTT.

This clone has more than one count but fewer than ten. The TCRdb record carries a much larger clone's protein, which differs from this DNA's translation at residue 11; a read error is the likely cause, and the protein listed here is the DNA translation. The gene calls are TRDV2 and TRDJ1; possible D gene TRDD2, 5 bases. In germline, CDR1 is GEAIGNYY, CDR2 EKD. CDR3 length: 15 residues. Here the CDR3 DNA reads TGTGCCTGTGACACCGTGGGTTCCTCCACCGAAAAACTCATCTTT. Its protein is CACDTVGSSTEKLIF.

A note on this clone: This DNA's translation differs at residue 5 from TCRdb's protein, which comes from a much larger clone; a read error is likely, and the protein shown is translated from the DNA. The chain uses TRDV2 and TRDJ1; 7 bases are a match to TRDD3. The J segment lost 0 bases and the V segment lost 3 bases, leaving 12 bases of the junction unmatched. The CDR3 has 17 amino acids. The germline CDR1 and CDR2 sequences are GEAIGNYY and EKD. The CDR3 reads CACDDVGEKPYTDKLIF. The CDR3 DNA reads TGTGCCTGTGACGACGTGGGGGAAAAACCTTACACCGATAAACTCATCTTT.

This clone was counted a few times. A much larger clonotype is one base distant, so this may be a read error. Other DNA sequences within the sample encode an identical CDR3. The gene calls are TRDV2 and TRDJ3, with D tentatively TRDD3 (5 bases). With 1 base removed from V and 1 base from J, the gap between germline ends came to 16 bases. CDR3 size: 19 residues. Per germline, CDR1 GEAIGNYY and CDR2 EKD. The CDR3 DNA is TGTGCCTGTGACACGGCTGGGAACCTGCCGTCCTGGGACACCCGACAGATGTTTTTC. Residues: CACDTAGNLPSWDTRQMFF.

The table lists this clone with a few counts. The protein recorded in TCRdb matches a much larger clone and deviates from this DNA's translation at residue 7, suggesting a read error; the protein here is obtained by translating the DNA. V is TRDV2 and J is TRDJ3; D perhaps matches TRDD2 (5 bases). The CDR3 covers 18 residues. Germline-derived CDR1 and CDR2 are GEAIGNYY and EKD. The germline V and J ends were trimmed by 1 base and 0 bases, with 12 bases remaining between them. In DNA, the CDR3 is TGTGCCTGTGACACGGGACCCTACTCCTCCTGGGACACCCGACAGATGTTTTTC. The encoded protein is CACDTGPYSSWDTRQMFF.

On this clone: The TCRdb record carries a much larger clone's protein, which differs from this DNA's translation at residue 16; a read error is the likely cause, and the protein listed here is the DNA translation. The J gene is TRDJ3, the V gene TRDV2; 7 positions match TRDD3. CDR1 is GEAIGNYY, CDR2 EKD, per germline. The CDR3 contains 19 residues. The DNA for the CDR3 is TGTGCCTGTGACACCGCCTGGGGGGCCCGCTCCTGGGACACCCGACGGATGTTTTTC. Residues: CACDTAWGARSWDTRRMFF.

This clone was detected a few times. CDR3 amino acids: CACFPLGNLGTDKLIF. As DNA, the CDR3 is TGTGCCTGCTTCCCTTTGGGGAATCTAGGAACCGATAAACTCATCTTT. The chain employs TRDV2 and TRDJ1; D could derive from TRDD2 or TRDD3 (5 bases each). CDR3 length equals 16 residues. The germline gives CDR1 GEAIGNYY, CDR2 EKD. V was cut by 7 bases and J by 2 bases, with 22 bases left in between.

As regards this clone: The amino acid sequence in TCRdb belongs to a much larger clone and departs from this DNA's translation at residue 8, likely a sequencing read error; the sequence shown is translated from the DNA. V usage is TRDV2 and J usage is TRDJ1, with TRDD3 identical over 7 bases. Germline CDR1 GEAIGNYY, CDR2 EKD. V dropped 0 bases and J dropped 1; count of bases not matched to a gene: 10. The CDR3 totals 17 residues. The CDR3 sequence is CACDTLGGTQSTDKLIF. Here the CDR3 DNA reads TGTGCCTGTGACACCCTGGGGGGTACCCAGAGCACCGATAAACTCATCTTT.

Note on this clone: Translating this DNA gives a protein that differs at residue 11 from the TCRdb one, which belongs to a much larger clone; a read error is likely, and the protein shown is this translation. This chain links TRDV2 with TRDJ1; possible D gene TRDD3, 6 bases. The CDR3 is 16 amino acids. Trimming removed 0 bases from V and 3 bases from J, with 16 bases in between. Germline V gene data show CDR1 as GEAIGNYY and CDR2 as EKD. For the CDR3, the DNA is TGTGCCTGTGACACCGTGGGGGGAAAGTACGCCGATAAACTCATCTTT. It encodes CACDTVGGKYADKLIF.

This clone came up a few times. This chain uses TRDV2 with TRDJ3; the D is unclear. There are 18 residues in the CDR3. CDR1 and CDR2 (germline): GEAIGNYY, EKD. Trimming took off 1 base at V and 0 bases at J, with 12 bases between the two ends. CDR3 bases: TGTGCCTGTGACACAAGCGACCGATACTCCTGGGACACCCGACAGATGTTTTTC. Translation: CACDTSDRYSWDTRQMFF.